The 18 T cell receptor beta chains reported below all come from one sample, sequenced in a study of persistence of HIV-infected CD4 T cells. The immunoSEQ assay was version 4, run in survey mode. Some clones are missing from TCRdb's copy, which holds only in-frame ones; the method was immunoSEQ multiplex PCR. The sample lists roughly 48,000 clones, roughly 90% occurring once. These receptors have no known antigen. This nonspecific control used anti-CD3/anti-CD28 bead stimulation of CD4+ T cells. Sorting selected CD4+ T cells upregulating both CD40 ligand and CD69. The source material was CD4+ T cells sorted from PBMCs after roughly 18-hour stimulation, sampled from a patient who received antiretroviral therapy. These receptors all come from an adult woman with HIV who was CMV-seropositive.

The rearrangement joins TRBV7-3 to TRBJ2-2; D tentatively reads TRBD1 or TRBD2 (7 bases each). CDR1 and CDR2 (germline): SGHTA, FQGTGA. There are 14 residues in the CDR3. V was trimmed by 2 bases and J by 10 bases, leaving 14 bases between them. The CDR3 loop is CASSLAQGREELFF. The CDR3 DNA reads as TGTGCCAGCAGCTTAGCACAGGGGAGGGAGGAGCTGTTTTTT.

This clone came up once. This chain links TRBV5-1 with TRBJ1-6; 10 bases line up with TRBD1. This CDR3 comprises 17 residues. CDR1 is SGHRS and CDR2 is YFSETQ in the germline V gene. V gave up 3 bases and J gave up 2 bases; unmatched junction bases: 5. CDR3 loop: CASSSGTGDAYNSPLHF. The CDR3 DNA reads TGCGCCAGCAGCTCCGGGACAGGGGATGCCTATAATTCACCCCTCCACTTT.

This chain joins TRBV7-2 and TRBJ1-5; D may be TRBD1 (6 bases). CDR3 length: 14 amino acids. From germline, CDR1 is SGHTA and CDR2 FQGNSA. V was cut by 5 bases and J by 2 bases, with 10 bases left in between. CDR3 sequence (DNA): TGTGCCAGCAGCCCGGACAGTCGCAATCAGCCCCAGCATTTT. Translated, it gives CASSPDSRNQPQHF.

This chain links TRBV7-3 with TRBJ2-1; unclear D gene. The V and J ends lost 1 base and 0 bases respectively, with 10 bases between them. The length of the CDR3 is 16 residues. Germline V gives CDR1 SGHTA, CDR2 FQGTGA. The CDR3 nucleotides are TGTGCCAGCAGCTTAAGCCTATTGAGCTCCTACAATGAGCAGTTCTTC. As protein: CASSLSLLSSYNEQFF.

This clone showed up just once. The CDR3 loop reads CASSLAVGGNTDTQYF. As DNA, the CDR3 is TGCGCCAGCAGCTTGGCTGTAGGGGGTAACACAGATACGCAGTATTTT. J is TRBJ2-3 and V is TRBV5-1; a weak D match, TRBD1 (6 bases). Germline-derived CDR1 and CDR2 are SGHRS and YFSETQ. This CDR3 region has 16 residues. V shed 0 bases and J shed 2 bases, with 13 bases lying between them.

For this clone: This same CDR3 is encoded by further DNA sequences in the sample. The chain employs TRBV20-1 and TRBJ1-2, with D unclear. V shed 3 bases and J shed 8 bases, with 13 bases lying between them. In germline, CDR1 is DFQATT, CDR2 SNEGSKA (reference sequence). This CDR3 comprises 12 residues. CDR3 region: CSASPRAGGYTF. In DNA form, the CDR3 reads TGCAGTGCTAGTCCACGGGCGGGGGGCTACACCTTC.

The rearrangement joins TRBV9 to TRBJ2-3; TRBD2 matches 13 bases. Trimming removed 3 bases from V and 8 bases from J; junction bases left unmatched: 9. The CDR3 is 16 residues long. Germline V lookup: CDR1 SGDLS, CDR2 YYNGEE. The CDR3 region has the DNA TGTGCCAGCAGCGGTCGGACTAGCGGGGGACTTGGTACGCAGTATTTT. Residues: CASSGRTSGGLGTQYF.

J is TRBJ1-2 and V is TRBV7-2; D remains unclear. The CDR3 has 16 amino acids. V was trimmed by 0 bases and J by 0 bases, leaving 11 bases between them. The germline V gene encodes CDR1 SGHTA and CDR2 FQGNSA. The CDR3 region is CASSLAAQSTNYGYTF. The DNA of the CDR3 is TGTGCCAGCAGCTTAGCGGCGCAGTCTACTAACTATGGCTACACCTTC.

This clone has just a few counts. This chain connects TRBV18 to TRBJ1-5; D perhaps matches TRBD1 (5 bases). CDR3 length: 13 residues. Trimming removed 0 bases from V and 7 bases from J, with 7 bases in between. The germline V gene encodes CDR1 KGHSH and CDR2 LQKENI. CDR3 amino acids: CASSPPKGQPQHF. CDR3 coding DNA: TGTGCCAGCTCACCACCGAAGGGGCAGCCCCAGCATTTT.

The V gene is TRBV3-1 (or the pseudogene TRBV3-2), the J gene TRBJ2-5; either TRBD1 or TRBD2 may supply D (5 bases each). Germline CDR1 and CDR2: LGHDT and YNNKEL (reference sequence). The CDR3 runs to 15 residues. V gave up 3 bases and J gave up 5 bases, with 16 bases separating them. CDR3 nucleotides: TGTGCCAGCAGCCACGCCGACGGGACGACGGAGACCCAGTACTTC. Translating gives CASSHADGTTETQYF.

The J gene is TRBJ2-3, the V gene TRBV28; 10 bases map to TRBD2. Unmatched junction bases numbered 13, after V lost 3 bases and J lost 7 bases. This CDR3 region has 17 residues. From germline, CDR1 is MDHEN and CDR2 SYDVKM. CDR3 amino acids: CASSLRASGGFGNTQYF. The DNA of the CDR3 is TGTGCCAGCAGTTTGAGAGCTAGCGGGGGTTTTGGGAATACGCAGTATTTT.

The chain combines TRBV10-3 with TRBJ1-3, with D maybe TRBD1 (6 bases). The CDR3 is 15 residues long. Trimming took 1 base from V and 3 from J, leaving 10 bases between them. Germline CDR1 and CDR2: ENHRY and SYGVKD. CDR3 region: CAISELQGFGNTIYF. CDR3 coding DNA: TGTGCCATCAGTGAGTTACAGGGATTTGGAAACACCATATATTTT.

The rearrangement links TRBV6-5 to TRBJ1-5, with TRBD1 identical over 7 bases. Per germline, CDR1 MNHEY and CDR2 SVGAGI. V lost 6 bases, J lost 6 bases, and 8 bases stayed unmatched. The CDR3 sequence is 14 residues long. As DNA, the CDR3 is TGTGCCAGCAGGTCGACAGGGAACGGTCAGCCCCAGCATTTT. Translation gives CASRSTGNGQPQHF.

J is TRBJ2-2 and V is TRBV18, with D possibly matching TRBD2 (6 bases). Germline CDR1 reads KGHSH; CDR2 reads LQKENI. V lost 4 bases to trimming and J lost 7 bases, with 13 bases between them. This CDR3 has 14 amino acids. The DNA for the CDR3 is TGTGCCAGCTCACTCCTAACAGCGGGCGGGGAGCTGTTTTTT. It is translated as CASSLLTAGGELFF.

The chain has TRBV24-1 and TRBJ2-7; 11 bases match TRBD1. Germline CDR1 is KGHDR and CDR2 is SFDVKD. This CDR3 contains 17 residues. V shed 9 bases and J 0 bases; nucleotides not matched to a gene: 12. Written as DNA, the CDR3 is TGTGCCACCCCACCCCCCGAAGGGACAGGGGGCTCCTACGAGCAGTACGTC. Protein sequence: CATPPPEGTGGSYEQYV.

The chain couples TRBV2 to TRBJ1-4; possibly TRBD1 for D (5 bases). Trimming cost V 11 bases and J 10 bases, with 20 bases left between them. The germline CDR1 and CDR2 sequences are SNHLY and FYNNEI. The CDR3 runs 13 residues. CDR3 sequence: CASFRDAQGKLFF. In nucleotides, the CDR3 is TGTGCCTCCTTCCGGGACGCTCAAGGAAAACTGTTTTTT.

The chain has TRBV6-1 and TRBJ2-7; the D call may be TRBD1 or TRBD2 (5 bases each). Trimming took off 2 bases at V and 0 bases at J, with 11 bases between the two ends. The length of the CDR3 is 15 residues. CDR1 is MNHNS and CDR2 is SASEGT in the germline V gene. This CDR3 reads CASSEIRDGSYEQYF. The DNA for the CDR3 is TGTGCCAGCAGTGAAATCCGGGACGGCTCCTACGAGCAGTACTTC.

V and J are TRBV5-1 and TRBJ1-3, with D tentatively TRBD1 (5 bases). Trimming stripped 5 bases from V and 2 bases from J, with 11 bases between. The CDR3 is 14 amino acids. CDR1 and CDR2 from the germline V gene are SGHRS and YFSETQ. The CDR3 coding sequence is TGCGCCAGCAGACGTGGGGGGGCTGGAAACACCATATATTTT. Its translation: CASRRGGAGNTIYF.